A selection of T cell receptor beta chains follows, all from one sample in a study of T cell clonotyping in hematopoietic cell transplantation. The method was immunoSEQ multiplex PCR; TCRdb's version includes in-frame clones alone and lacks a portion of them. The sample shows 11,000 to 15,000 clones, around 62% of them seen only once. Specimen: PBMCs. These receptors were collected from a human donor who either received an allogeneic hematopoietic cell transplant for a myeloid malignancy or was a related donor (not recorded which). Some clones in this sample may be carry-over from other donors' samples. The CDR3 runs from the conserved cysteine through the conserved F or W. The D gene is left open where the match is weak. The size entry is marked missing in some rows and otherwise reads once, few, many or a size class.

>NA|TRBV30|NA|TRBJ1-6
TGTGCCTGGGGTCTTGGGACTGAGAATTCACCCCTCCACTTT
CAWGLGTENSPLHF
>NA|TRBV27|NA|TRBJ2-5
TGTGCCAGCAGTTTTGGTGGCGTCCAAGAGACCCAGTACTTC
CASSFGGVQETQYF
>NA|TRBV28|NA|TRBJ2-2
TGTGCCAGCAGGCTGGGACCAAACACCGGGGAGCTGTTTTTT
CASRLGPNTGELFF
>NA|TRBV4-1|NA|TRBJ2-4
TGCGCCAGCAGCCAAGGGGCTGCGCTAGCCAAAAACATTCAGTACTTC
CASSQGAALAKNIQYF
>NA|TRBV2|NA|TRBJ1-1
TGTGCCAGCAGTGACGTGAGGGGAGGTCCGAGTGAAGCTTTCTTT
CASSDVRGGPSEAFF
>NA|TRBV13|few|TRBJ1-2
TGTGCCAGCAGCCCGGAGCGAGGTTACTATGGCTACACCTTC
CASSPERGYYGYTF
>TRBD1|TRBV30|NA|TRBJ1-5
TGTGCCTGGAGCTTGGGACAGCATAATCAGCCCCAGCATTTT
CAWSLGQHNQPQHF
>NA|TRBV20-1|NA|TRBJ2-1
TGCAGTGCTAGGGGGTACAATGAGCAGTTCTTC
CSARGYNEQFF
>NA|TRBV30|NA|TRBJ1-5
TGTGCCTGGAGTCTGCGTACAGGCCGGAGTCAGCCCCAGCATTTT
CAWSLRTGRSQPQHF
>NA|TRBV2|NA|TRBJ1-4
TGTGCCAGCAGTGAAAGGACAGACTATGAAAAACTGTTTTTT
CASSERTDYEKLFF
>NA|TRBV25-1|NA|TRBJ1-1
TGTGCCAGCAGTGAATATTATGAAGGCAGGTCGGCTGAAGCTTTCTTT
CASSEYYEGRSAEAFF
>NA|TRBV29-1|NA|TRBJ1-6
TGCAGCGTTGGCTTGGGGGGTAACTCACCCCTCCGCTTT
CSVGLGGNSPLRF
>NA|TRBV13|NA|TRBJ2-1
TGTGCCAGCAGCGACGACTACAATGAGCAGTTCTTC
CASSDDYNEQFF
>TRBD2|TRBV4-3|NA|TRBJ2-3
TGCGCCAGCAGCCAGGATTTTCATAGCGGGATTGCCTATACGCAGTATTTT
CASSQDFHSGIAYTQYF
>NA|TRBV27|few|TRBJ1-4
TGTGCCAGCAGTTTAAGTGGGTTCGAAAAACTGTTTTTT
CASSLSGFEKLFF
>TRBD1|TRBV15|few|TRBJ2-1
TGTGCCACCAGCAGAGAGACAGGGGTGAGAGATGAGCAGTTCTTC
CATSRETGVRDEQFF
>TRBD2|TRBV7-6|NA|TRBJ2-3
TGTGCCAGCAGCTTAGGCGGCGGGAGGGCGTTGGATACGCAGTATTTT
CASSLGGGRALDTQYF
>NA|TRBV4-1|NA|TRBJ2-1
TGCGCCAGCAGCCAAGATAGGTCTTACAATGAGCAGTTCTTC
CASSQDRSYNEQFF
>NA|TRBV19|NA|TRBJ1-2
TGTGCCAGTAACAAACAGAACTATGGCTACACCTTC
CASNKQNYGYTF
>NA|TRBV20-1|NA|TRBJ2-5
TGCAGTGCTAGTTGGGTGGAGACCCAGTACTTC
CSASWVETQYF
>TRBD1|TRBV12-5|NA|TRBJ2-7
TGTGCTAGTGGTTCGACCGGGACAGGGTCCTACGAGCAGTACTTC
CASGSTGTGSYEQYF
>TRBD1|TRBV6-1|NA|TRBJ1-1
TGTGCCAGCAGTGTGGACAGGGGAATGAACACTGAAGCTTTCTTT
CASSVDRGMNTEAFF
>NA|TRBV4-3|NA|TRBJ1-1
TGCGCCAGCAGCCAAGGAATCTCGATGGCTTTCTTT
CASSQGISMAFF
>NA|TRBV4-1|NA|TRBJ2-7
TGCGCCAGCGGCACCACAATCTCCTACGAGCAGTACTTC
CASGTTISYEQYF
>NA|TRBV6-4|few|TRBJ2-2
TGTGCCAGCAGTGACAGGGAGGCCGGGGAGCTGTTTTTT
CASSDREAGELFF
>TRBD1|TRBV7-2|NA|TRBJ1-5
TGTGCCAGCAGCTCTCAGGGGGGAAATACCAATCAGCCCCAGCATTTT
CASSSQGGNTNQPQHF
>NA|TRBV6-5|NA|TRBJ1-4
TGTGCCAGCAGTCAAGATGAAAAACTGTTTTTT
CASSQDEKLFF
>NA|TRBV30|NA|TRBJ1-2
TGTGCCTGGAGTGTACTAGGGGTTAACTATGGCTACACCTTC
CAWSVLGVNYGYTF
>NA|TRBV5-1|NA|TRBJ1-2
TGCGCCAGCAGCACGGACATCCTCTATGGCTACACCTTC
CASSTDILYGYTF
>TRBD1|TRBV30|NA|TRBJ2-1
TGTGCCTGGGGACAGGAATATGAGCAGTTCTTC
CAWGQEYEQFF
>NA|TRBV30|NA|TRBJ2-2
TGTGCCTGGAGCGACGGTGCGAACACCGGGGAGCTGTTTTTT
CAWSDGANTGELFF
>TRBD1|TRBV14|NA|TRBJ1-1
TGTGCCAGCAGCCAAGTCAGGGACGGGACAGGCAACACTGAAGCTTTCTTT
CASSQVRDGTGNTEAFF
>TRBD2|TRBV27|NA|TRBJ2-7
TGTGCCAGCTCCCTTAGCGGGAGGGGGTTCTACGAGCAGTACTTC
CASSLSGRGFYEQYF
>NA|TRBV27|few|TRBJ1-2
TGTGCCAGCAGTTTGGGCAGCGTCTATGGCTACACCTTC
CASSLGSVYGYTF
>NA|TRBV30|NA|TRBJ2-1
TGTGCCTGGAGTGTAGGTTTGGAGCAGTTCTTC
CAWSVGLEQFF
>NA|TRBV19|NA|TRBJ1-2
TGTGCCAGTAGTGCGGCGTTAAACTATGGCTACACCTTC
CASSAALNYGYTF
>NA|TRBV9|NA|TRBJ2-7
TGTGCCAGCAGCGCACGGCAGGGCCTCGAGCAGTACTTC
CASSARQGLEQYF
>TRBD1|TRBV28|few|TRBJ1-6
TGTGCCAGCAGCTGGGACAGCAATTCACCCCTCCACTTT
CASSWDSNSPLHF
>TRBD2|TRBV30|NA|TRBJ2-5
TGTGCCTGGAGTGTCAGCGGGATGGGAGAGACCCAGTACTTC
CAWSVSGMGETQYF
>NA|TRBV9|NA|TRBJ1-3
TGTGCCAGCAGCGTATATTCTGGAAACACCATATATTTT
CASSVYSGNTIYF
>TRBD1|TRBV29-1|few|TRBJ1-2
TGCATCGTGACAGGGGACTATGGCTACACCTTC
CIVTGDYGYTF
>NA|TRBV30|once|TRBJ1-6
TGTGCCTGGAGTGTACAAGGGAGTTCACCCCTCCACTTT
CAWSVQGSSPLHF
>NA|TRBV6-5|NA|TRBJ1-2
TGTGCCAGCAGTTACTCGATGAGCGGGTATGGCTACACCTTC
CASSYSMSGYGYTF
>NA|TRBV7-2|few|TRBJ1-2
TGTGCCAGCAGCTTAGGAGCAACTCAGGGTCGTGGCTACACCTTC
CASSLGATQGRGYTF
>NA|TRBV7-9|NA|TRBJ2-3
TGTGCCAGCAGTTCTGCCCCCACAGATACGCAGTATTTT
CASSSAPTDTQYF
>TRBD1|TRBV29-1|NA|TRBJ2-7
TGCAGCGCCCAGACAGGGACCGAGCAGTACTTC
CSAQTGTEQYF
>NA|TRBV28|NA|TRBJ1-2
TGTGCCACTAACCCAGGTACAGGGATAGACTATGACTACACCTTC
CATNPGTGIDYDYTF
>NA|TRBV25-1|few|TRBJ1-2
TGTGCCAGCAGTGAATTCGGGGGCTGGGGTGGCTACACCTTC
CASSEFGGWGGYTF
>NA|TRBV30|few|TRBJ2-5
TGTGCCTGGAGTCGCCCGGACGAAGAGACCCAGTACTTC
CAWSRPDEETQYF
>NA|TRBV7-3|NA|TRBJ1-5
TGTGCCAGCAGCTTAGAAAGGGGGCAGCCCCAGCATTTT
CASSLERGQPQHF
>NA|TRBV6-6|NA|TRBJ2-7
TGTGCCAGCCTTGACGGCGGGGACTCCTACGAGCAGTACTTC
CASLDGGDSYEQYF
>NA|TRBV30|NA|TRBJ2-7
TGTGCCTGGAGTAGGGACAAGAAATCTGGTGGGCAGTACTTC
CAWSRDKKSGGQYF
>NA|TRBV30|NA|TRBJ1-2
TGTGCCTGGAGTATTGGGACCCACTATGGCTACACCTTC
CAWSIGTHYGYTF
>NA|TRBV6-5|NA|TRBJ2-7
TGTGCCAGCAGTTTCGAGGGAACTTCTGCCTACGAGCAGTACTTC
CASSFEGTSAYEQYF
>TRBD2|TRBV25-1|NA|TRBJ2-3
TGTGCCAGCAGTTTCGGTAGCGGGTGGGCAGATACGCAGTATTTT
CASSFGSGWADTQYF
>TRBD1|TRBV6-6|NA|TRBJ1-2
TGTGCCAGCAGTTACCGGGGGGAAGGGACAGGGGATGGCTACACCTTC
CASSYRGEGTGDGYTF
>NA|TRBV25-1|NA|TRBJ2-5
TGTGCCAGCAGTGAAATCGGCGTCCAAGAGACCCAGTACTTC
CASSEIGVQETQYF